A selection of T cell receptor beta chains follows, all from one sample in a study of vaccination and CD4 T cells after COVID-19. Their cognate antigens are unknown. Each CDR3 protein gets one entry after TCRdb re-called the PCR reads with MiXCR. The sample has 5,000 to 7,000 distinct CDR3 sequences, 30% to 35% seen once. The sequenced sample was CD4+ T cells from blood, cultured in vitro. The receptor set was obtained from a human donor in good health. Both conserved end residues are part of each CDR3. D genes are given only for firm matches. Where a row states a size, it is once, few, many or the class of an expanded clone; other rows omit it.

cdr3_nt cdr3_aa d_call j_call v_call clone_size
TGTGCCAGCAGCCACAAATACAGGGGCTTGGTCGATGAGCAGTTCTTC CASSHKYRGLVDEQFF TRBD1 TRBJ2-1 TRBV7-9 .
TGTGCCAGCAGACAGGGTTTAGAGAACACTGAAGCTTTCTTT CASRQGLENTEAFF . TRBJ1-1 TRBV2 .
TGCAGTGCAACAAGGGTACTGGTCCTCAGCACAGATACGCAGTATTTT CSATRVLVLSTDTQYF . TRBJ2-3 TRBV20-1 .
TGTGCCAGCAGCTTGAATGCCGTCCCCGGGGACACCATATATTTT CASSLNAVPGDTIYF . TRBJ1-3 TRBV5-5 .
TGTGCCAGCAGCTTGGGCAGGGCCTGTGGCTACACCTTC CASSLGRACGYTF . TRBJ1-2 TRBV5-6 .
TGTGCCAAGGGTACAGCAGATTATAATTCACCCCTCCACTTT CAKGTADYNSPLHF . TRBJ1-6 TRBV2 .
TGTGCCAGTAGCCCCCCGACTAGCGGGGGGGCTACGCAGTATTTT CASSPPTSGGATQYF TRBD2 TRBJ2-3 TRBV19 .
TGTGCCAGCAGTAAAACCGGGACTAGCGGCACAGATACGCAGTATTTT CASSKTGTSGTDTQYF TRBD2 TRBJ2-3 TRBV6-4 .
TGTGCCAGCAGGTTTGTTTGGTCGGCCCGGGGGGGTTCAGATACGCAGTATTTT CASRFVWSARGGSDTQYF TRBD2 TRBJ2-3 TRBV12-3/TRBV12-4 .
TGCAGTGCTCATAATTCAGGGACAGAGACCCAGTACTTC CSAHNSGTETQYF . TRBJ2-5 TRBV20-1 .
TGTGCCAGCTGGCCAGGGGGCTTGGATGAGCAGTTCTTC CASWPGGLDEQFF TRBD1 TRBJ2-1 TRBV6-1 .
TGCAGCGTTGAAAGCCGGACAGGTGAAGCTTTCTTT CSVESRTGEAFF TRBD1 TRBJ1-1 TRBV29-1 .
TGTGCCAGTAGTGGGCTGGGGGTAGTGACTGAAGCTTTCTTT CASSGLGVVTEAFF . TRBJ1-1 TRBV19 few
TGCGCCAGCAGCCTGTTGGCGGGGGTCGACAAGTTAATGAACACTGAAGCTTTCTTT CASSLLAGVDKLMNTEAFF . TRBJ1-1 TRBV5-1 .
TGTGCCACCCGGCCGACAGGGGCTACGAACATTCAGTACTTC CATRPTGATNIQYF TRBD1 TRBJ2-4 TRBV19 .
TGCGCCAGCAGCTTCGAAGGGACAGGGGGCGATGAGCAGTTCTTC CASSFEGTGGDEQFF TRBD1 TRBJ2-1 TRBV5-1 .
TGCAGTGCTAGTGCGGGGGGACAGACTCACACCTTCTTT CSASAGGQTHTFF TRBD1 TRBJ1-1 TRBV20-1 few
TGTGCCACCAGCAGGGACGTAGAGACCCAGTACTTC CATSRDVETQYF . TRBJ2-5 TRBV15 few
TGTGCCAGCAGTGGACTTTTGAATTCACCCCTCCACTTT CASSGLLNSPLHF . TRBJ1-6 TRBV25-1 .
TGCGCCAGCGGAGACAGGGTCAATGAGCAGTTCTTC CASGDRVNEQFF TRBD1 TRBJ2-1 TRBV10-1 few
TGTGCCAGCAGCGTGGCGTACAACACTGAAGCTTTCTTT CASSVAYNTEAFF . TRBJ1-1 TRBV9 .
TGTGCCAGCAGTGGGGGACAGGCGGCGGGCTACACCTTC CASSGGQAAGYTF TRBD1 TRBJ1-2 TRBV12-3/TRBV12-4 .
TGTGCCACCAGCAGAGATTTCCGGGATACGCGGTATTTT CATSRDFRDTRYF . TRBJ2-3 TRBV15 .
TGTGCCAGCAGCTTTTGGACTAGCGGGGTAATGAGGGATACGCAGTATTTT CASSFWTSGVMRDTQYF TRBD2 TRBJ2-3 TRBV7-9 few
TGTGCCAGCAGTGACCCCGGGACAACTGAAGCTTTCTTT CASSDPGTTEAFF . TRBJ1-1 TRBV25-1 .
TGTGCCTGGACCCCGGGGAGTTCACCCCTCCACTTT CAWTPGSSPLHF . TRBJ1-6 TRBV30 .
TGTGCCAGTAGTATACGGAGGCAGGGGTACTTTGATAGCAATCAGCCCCAGCATTTT CASSIRRQGYFDSNQPQHF . TRBJ1-5 TRBV19 few
TGTGCCAGCAGCCTTAGCGGGGGGCCCTACGAGCAGTACTTC CASSLSGGPYEQYF TRBD2 TRBJ2-7 TRBV7-9 few
TGCAGTTCCGGGGGGGGTGGCGAAAAACTGTTTTTT CSSGGGGEKLFF . TRBJ1-4 TRBV20-1 .
TGCGCCAGCAGTGGACAGGAGGATACGCAGTATTTT CASSGQEDTQYF . TRBJ2-3 TRBV10-1 .
TGTGCCAGCAGTCCTACAGGGGGGAACCAGCCCCAGCATTTT CASSPTGGNQPQHF TRBD1 TRBJ1-5 TRBV2 few
TGTGCCAGCGGTTACTCTCAGGGTAGGAACACTGAAGCTTTCTTT CASGYSQGRNTEAFF . TRBJ1-1 TRBV6-5 .
TGTGCCAGCAGTTATAAAATGAACACTGAAGCTTTCTTT CASSYKMNTEAFF . TRBJ1-1 TRBV27 few
TGTGCCAGTAGTGGACTAGCGGCCACAGATACGCAGTATTTT CASSGLAATDTQYF TRBD2 TRBJ2-3 TRBV19 .
TGCAGTGCTACCAAACCCATCGGGGGAGATCAGCCCCAGCATTTT CSATKPIGGDQPQHF . TRBJ1-5 TRBV20-1 few
TGTGCCAGCAGTCCAGGATATGGCTACACCTTC CASSPGYGYTF . TRBJ1-2 TRBV6-1 .
TGTGCCAGTATTGACAGTGATAACTATGGCTACACCTTC CASIDSDNYGYTF . TRBJ1-2 TRBV19 .
TGTGCCTGGAGTCAAGGGACTAGCAATCAGCCCCAGCATTTT CAWSQGTSNQPQHF . TRBJ1-5 TRBV30 .
TGCAGTGCTAGAGAGGGCTTAGCCAAAAACATTCAGTACTTC CSAREGLAKNIQYF . TRBJ2-4 TRBV20-1 few
TGTGCCAGCAGCCCGGACAGGGGAGAACAAGGTCAGCCCCAGCATTTT CASSPDRGEQGQPQHF TRBD1 TRBJ1-5 TRBV5-6 few